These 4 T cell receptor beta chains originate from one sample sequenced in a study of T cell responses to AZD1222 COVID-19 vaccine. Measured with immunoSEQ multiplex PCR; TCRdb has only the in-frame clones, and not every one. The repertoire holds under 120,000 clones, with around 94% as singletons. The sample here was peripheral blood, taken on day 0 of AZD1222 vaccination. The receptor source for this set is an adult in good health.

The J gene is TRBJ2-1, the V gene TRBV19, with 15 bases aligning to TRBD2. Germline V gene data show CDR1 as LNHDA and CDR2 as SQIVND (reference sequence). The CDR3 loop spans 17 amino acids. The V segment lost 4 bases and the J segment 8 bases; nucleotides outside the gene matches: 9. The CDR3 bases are TGTGCCAGTAGTAGCACTGGACTAGCGGGGGGGTTCTATGAGCAGTTCTTC. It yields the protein CASSSTGLAGGFYEQFF.

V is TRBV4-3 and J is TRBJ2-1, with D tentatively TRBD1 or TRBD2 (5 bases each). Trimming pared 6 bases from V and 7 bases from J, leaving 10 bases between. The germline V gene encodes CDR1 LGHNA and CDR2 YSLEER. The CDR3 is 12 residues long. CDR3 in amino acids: CASSGTENEQFF. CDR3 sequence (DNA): TGCGCCAGCAGTGGGACCGAGAATGAGCAGTTCTTC.

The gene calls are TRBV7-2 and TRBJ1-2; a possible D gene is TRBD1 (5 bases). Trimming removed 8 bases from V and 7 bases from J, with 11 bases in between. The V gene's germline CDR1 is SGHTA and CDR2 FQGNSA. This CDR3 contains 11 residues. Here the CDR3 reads CASEGLSGYTF. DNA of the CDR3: TGTGCCAGCGAGGGACTCTCTGGCTACACCTTC.

For the CDR3, the DNA is TGTGCCAGCAGCAAACGACAGCAAAGTTACGAGCAGTACTTC. Encoded protein: CASSKRQQSYEQYF. The rearrangement links TRBV7-8 to TRBJ2-7; the D gene is possibly TRBD1 (5 bases). Trimming took 5 bases from V and 4 from J, leaving 15 bases between them. In germline, CDR1 is SGHVS, CDR2 FQNEAQ. The CDR3 sequence is 14 residues long.